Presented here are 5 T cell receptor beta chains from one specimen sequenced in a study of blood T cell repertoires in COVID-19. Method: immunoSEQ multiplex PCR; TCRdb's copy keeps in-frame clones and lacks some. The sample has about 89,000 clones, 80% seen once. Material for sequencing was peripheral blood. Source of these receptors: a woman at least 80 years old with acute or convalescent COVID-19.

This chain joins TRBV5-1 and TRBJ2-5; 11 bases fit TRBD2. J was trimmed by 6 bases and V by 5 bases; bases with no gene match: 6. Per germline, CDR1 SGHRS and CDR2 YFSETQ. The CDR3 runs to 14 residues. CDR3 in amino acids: CASSDGTSGQTQYF. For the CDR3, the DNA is TGCGCCAGCAGTGACGGGACTAGCGGCCAGACCCAGTACTTC.

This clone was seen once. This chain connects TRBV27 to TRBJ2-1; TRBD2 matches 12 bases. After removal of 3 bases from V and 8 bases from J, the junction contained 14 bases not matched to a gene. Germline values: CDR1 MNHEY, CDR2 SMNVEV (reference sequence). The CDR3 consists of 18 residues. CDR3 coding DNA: TGTGCCAGCAGTTTCCCCCGACTAGCGGGGGCGCTCAGCCATGAGCAGTTCTTC. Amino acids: CASSFPRLAGALSHEQFF.

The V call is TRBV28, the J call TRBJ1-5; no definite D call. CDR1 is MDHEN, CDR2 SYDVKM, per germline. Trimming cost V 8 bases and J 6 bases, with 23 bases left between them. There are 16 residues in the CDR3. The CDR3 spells CASWGGGSNVGQPQHF. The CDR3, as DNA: TGTGCCAGCTGGGGAGGAGGGTCAAATGTGGGTCAGCCCCAGCATTTT.

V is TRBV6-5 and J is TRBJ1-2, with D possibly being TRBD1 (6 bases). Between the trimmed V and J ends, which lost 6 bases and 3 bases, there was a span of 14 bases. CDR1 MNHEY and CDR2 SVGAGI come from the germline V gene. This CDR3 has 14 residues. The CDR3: CASSYKQGYYGYTF. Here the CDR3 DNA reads TGTGCCAGCAGCTACAAACAGGGTTACTATGGCTACACCTTC.

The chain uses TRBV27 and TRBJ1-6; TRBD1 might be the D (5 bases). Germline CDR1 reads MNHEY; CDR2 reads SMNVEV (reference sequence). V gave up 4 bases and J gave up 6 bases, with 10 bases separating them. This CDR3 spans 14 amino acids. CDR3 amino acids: CASSWRQSNSPLHF. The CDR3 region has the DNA TGTGCCAGCAGTTGGAGACAGAGTAATTCACCCCTCCACTTT.